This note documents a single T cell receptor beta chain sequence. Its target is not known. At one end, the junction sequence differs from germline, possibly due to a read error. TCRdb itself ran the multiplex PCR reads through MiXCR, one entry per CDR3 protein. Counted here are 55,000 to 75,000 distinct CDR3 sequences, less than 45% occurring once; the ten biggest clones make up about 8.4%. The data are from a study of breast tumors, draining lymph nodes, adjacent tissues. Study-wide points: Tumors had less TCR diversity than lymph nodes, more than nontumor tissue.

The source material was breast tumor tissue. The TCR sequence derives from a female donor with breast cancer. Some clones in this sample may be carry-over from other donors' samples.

The CDR3 bases are TGTGCCAGCAGCTTAGATCTACAAAATCTGTTCTTT. Translating gives CASSLDLQNLFF. V gene TRBV7-8 combines with J gene TRBJ1-4; no reliable D call. The CDR3 has 12 amino acids. The germline V gene has CDR1 SGHVS and CDR2 FQNEAQ.